These 23 T cell receptor beta chains came from one sample sequenced in a study of shared clonotypes between healthy human individuals (dated by TCRdb to the early 2020s). Libraries were made using the immunoSEQ multiplex PCR assay. Not all clones reach the TCRdb copy of this immuneACCESS table, which keeps in-frame sequences only. Checked studies attribute under half of the gap to unresolved V genes and leave the rest unexplained. This sample gives about 1 million clones in total; approximately 68% of them show up just once. Of the sample, roughly 1.5% falls within the top ten clones. The material sequenced was memory CD4+ T cells sorted from blood. The cell subset or site tag for this specimen amounts to: CD45RA-negative fraction. The receptors stem from a man between 18 and 29 years old in good health.

The chain carries TRBV19 and TRBJ2-5, with a weak D call TRBD1 (6 bases). The CDR3 runs to 16 residues. Trimming cost V 5 bases and J 5 bases, with 21 bases left between them. Germline CDR1 and CDR2: LNHDA and SQIVND (reference sequence). The CDR3 region is CASSGTGMRGLETQYF. The CDR3 coding sequence is TGTGCCAGTAGTGGTACAGGGATGAGGGGTCTGGAGACCCAGTACTTC.

This clone was observed a handful of times. The genes are TRBV19 and TRBJ1-1, with no clear D. In germline, CDR1 is LNHDA, CDR2 SQIVND (reference sequence). The CDR3 totals 12 residues. V was trimmed by 5 bases and J by 5 bases, leaving 9 bases between them. The CDR3 reads CASSAPLTEAFF. The CDR3 coding sequence is TGTGCCAGTAGTGCCCCATTGACTGAAGCTTTCTTT.

The CDR3 reads CASSLGLAGDYEQYF. The CDR3 DNA sequence: TGTGCCAGCAGCTTGGGACTAGCGGGGGATTACGAGCAGTACTTC. The chain has TRBV5-6 and TRBJ2-7; TRBD2 matches at 12 bases. The CDR3 runs to 15 residues. Trimming removed 0 bases from V and 4 bases from J; junction bases left unmatched: 2. Germline CDR1 and CDR2: SGHDT and YYEEEE. Full variable domain (missing parts from reference TRBV5-6 and TRBJ2-7): DAGVTQSPTHLIKTRGQQVTLRCSPKSGHDTVSWYQQALGQGPQFIFQYYEEEERQRGNFPDRFSGHQFPNYSSELNVNALLLGDSALYLCASSLGLAGDYEQYFGPGTRLTVT.

J is TRBJ1-4 and V is TRBV7-8; a possible D gene is TRBD1 (6 bases). The CDR3 spans 13 residues. V gave up 0 bases and J gave up 7 bases, with 6 bases separating them. CDR1 SGHVS and CDR2 FQNEAQ come from the germline V gene. The CDR3, as DNA: TGTGCCAGCAGCTTAGCCAGGGGTGAAAAACTGTTTTTT. The encoded protein is CASSLARGEKLFF.

This sequence joins TRBV6-1 and TRBJ2-7; 11 bases agree with TRBD2. Germline values: CDR1 MNHNS, CDR2 SASEGT. The CDR3 runs to 18 residues. Unmatched junction bases numbered 12, after V lost 3 bases and J lost 2 bases. The chain's CDR3 is CASSEAASGRLVPYEQYF. As DNA, the CDR3 is TGTGCCAGCAGTGAGGCCGCTAGCGGGAGGCTCGTCCCCTACGAGCAGTACTTC.

The chain combines TRBV7-2 with TRBJ2-1; TRBD2 aligns across 7 bases. The germline V gene has CDR1 SGHTA and CDR2 FQGNSA. With 1 base clipped from V and 5 bases from J, the junction kept 5 bases outside the gene matches. CDR3 length equals 15 residues. The chain's CDR3 is CASSLEGTTHNEQFF. The CDR3 DNA follows: TGTGCCAGCAGCTTAGAGGGGACTACCCACAATGAGCAGTTCTTC.

This clone was counted a few times. The chain is built from TRBV18 and TRBJ2-5; D gene uncertain. V dropped 2 bases and J dropped 5 bases, with 12 bases sitting between them. Germline CDR1 reads KGHSH; CDR2 reads LQKENI. This CDR3 contains 14 residues. CDR3 in DNA: TGTGCCAGCTCACCAGGGCGAAGCGTGGAGACCCAGTACTTC. Translated: CASSPGRSVETQYF.

This clone has only one observation. The CDR3 sequence: CASKRGWMNTEAFF. The CDR3, as DNA: TGTGCCAGCAAACGGGGGTGGATGAACACTGAAGCTTTCTTT. The chain joins TRBV6-5 to TRBJ1-1, with a tentative D call TRBD1 (5 bases). The germline gives CDR1 MNHEY, CDR2 SVGAGI. The length of the CDR3 is 14 residues. Trimming took off 7 bases at V and 0 bases at J, with 12 bases between the two ends.

The chain joins TRBV21-1 to TRBJ2-3; the table's D gene call, TRBD2, was not cross checked with the DNA. TRBV21-1 is shown as a pseudogene. The CDR3 loop spans 16 amino acids. The CDR3 reads CASTPRRGRWLDTQYF. The DNA of the CDR3 is TGTGCCAGCACCCCGCGCCGCGGGAGGTGGTTGGATACGCAGTATTTT.

This chain links TRBV5-1 with TRBJ2-7; D gene ambiguous. Germline lookup yields CDR1 SGHRS and CDR2 YFSETQ. This CDR3 has 10 amino acids. The V end lost 2 bases, the J end lost 7 bases, and 4 bases lay between the germline ends. This CDR3 is CASSFGEQYF. The CDR3 DNA is TGCGCCAGCAGCTTCGGAGAGCAGTACTTC.

This clone was seen a single time. The chain joins TRBV7-2 to TRBJ2-1; 10 nucleotides agree with TRBD2. The germline CDR1 and CDR2 sequences are SGHTA and FQGNSA. V was clipped by 4 bases and J by 6 bases; unmatched bases: 9. The CDR3 is made up of 16 amino acids. CDR3 loop: CASSSRVVAGGNEQFF. CDR3 in DNA: TGTGCCAGCAGCTCGAGAGTAGTAGCGGGGGGCAATGAGCAGTTCTTC. The complete variable domain, with remaining parts taken from reference TRBV7-2 and TRBJ2-1, reads GAGVSQSPSNKVTEKGKDVELRCDPISGHTALYWYRQSLGQGLEFLIYFQGNSAPDKSGLPSDRFSAERTGGSVSTLTIQRTQQEDSAVYLCASSSRVVAGGNEQFFGPGTRLTVL.

The J gene is TRBJ1-2, the V gene TRBV25-1; 7 bases align to TRBD1. The V segment lost 6 bases and the J segment 8 bases; nucleotides outside the gene matches: 9. Germline CDR1 and CDR2: MGHDK and SYGVNS. This CDR3 spans 13 amino acids. The CDR3 is CASSRDRAAGYTF. CDR3 DNA sequence: TGTGCCAGCAGCCGTGACAGGGCGGCGGGCTACACCTTC.

The V and J genes are TRBV10-1 and TRBJ2-3; 7 bases are a match to TRBD1. In germline, CDR1 is WNHNN, CDR2 SYGVQD (reference sequence). Trimming took 6 bases from V and 2 from J; bases not matched to a gene: 2. The CDR3 spans 13 residues. CDR3 sequence reads: CASRQGNTDTQYF. The DNA of the CDR3 is TGCGCCAGCAGACAGGGGAACACAGATACGCAGTATTTT.

The chain employs TRBV7-9 and TRBJ1-1; a weak D match, TRBD1 (5 bases). Trimming cost V 0 bases and J 6 bases, with 8 bases left between them. Germline V gives CDR1 SEHNR, CDR2 FQNEAQ (reference sequence). This CDR3 spans 13 amino acids. CDR3 in DNA: TGTGCCAGCAGCTTAGCAGGGGTGGCTGAAGCTTTCTTT. Amino acids: CASSLAGVAEAFF.

This chain connects TRBV10-3 to TRBJ1-6, with D maybe TRBD1 (5 bases). In germline, CDR1 is ENHRY, CDR2 SYGVKD. V lost 6 bases and J lost 7, with 10 bases in between. The CDR3 has 13 residues. The CDR3 nucleotides read TGTGCCATCAGGGTTGACAGAAATTCACCCCTCCACTTT. Translated, it gives CAIRVDRNSPLHF.

The chain employs TRBV9 and TRBJ2-2; D gene ambiguous. This CDR3 is built from 12 residues. The germline V gene has CDR1 SGDLS and CDR2 YYNGEE. V shed 5 bases and J shed 10 bases, with 12 bases lying between them. DNA of the CDR3: TGTGCCAGCAGTAGTTATAATGCGGAGCTGTTTTTT. Protein sequence: CASSSYNAELFF.

The chain employs TRBV5-1 and TRBJ2-4; D call uncertain. The V end was cut by 1 base, the J end by 7 bases, with 6 bases between. This CDR3 has 12 residues. In germline, CDR1 is SGHRS, CDR2 YFSETQ. Here the CDR3 DNA reads TGCGCCAGCAGCTTGCCGTCGAACATTCAGTACTTC. This codes for CASSLPSNIQYF.

The V call is TRBV4-1, the J call TRBJ2-1; TRBD2 matches at 12 bases. Trimming at V came to 1 base and at J to 9 bases, leaving 4 bases not matched to a gene. Germline loops: CDR1 MGHRA, CDR2 YSYEKL. The CDR3 has 15 amino acids. Here the CDR3 reads CASSQGLAGVAEQFF. The CDR3 nucleotides are TGCGCCAGCAGCCAAGGACTAGCGGGAGTGGCTGAGCAGTTCTTC.

V is TRBV10-2 and J is TRBJ2-3; no clear D gene. The V gene's germline CDR1 is WSHSY and CDR2 SAAADI. There are 14 residues in the CDR3. V was pared by 4 bases and J by 1 base, with 9 bases between. The CDR3 region has the DNA TGCGCCAGCAGTGGGGTAACCCGCACAGATACGCAGTATTTT. It yields the protein CASSGVTRTDTQYF.

This rearrangement joins TRBV7-8 to TRBJ2-7; D remains unclear. V was shortened by 3 bases and J by 0 bases, with 12 bases between the two germline ends. Germline-derived CDR1 and CDR2 are SGHVS and FQNEAQ. The CDR3 is made up of 15 amino acids. The CDR3 sequence is CASSLTLQNSYEQYF. The DNA for the CDR3 is TGTGCCAGCAGCTTGACCCTACAAAACTCCTACGAGCAGTACTTC.

The J gene is TRBJ1-5, the V gene TRBV18; D remains unclear. The V end lost 5 bases, the J end lost 4 bases, and 9 bases lay between the germline ends. CDR1 KGHSH and CDR2 LQKENI come from the germline V gene. This CDR3 region has 13 residues. CDR3 amino acids: CASSSKGNQPQHF. The CDR3 nucleotides are TGTGCCAGCTCATCAAAGGGAAATCAGCCCCAGCATTTT. The full variable domain, rest sourced from reference TRBV18 and TRBJ1-5, is NAGVMQNPRHLVRRRGQEARLRCSPMKGHSHVYWYRQLPEEGLKFMVYLQKENIIDESGMPKERFSAEFPKEGPSILRIQQVVRGDSAAYFCASSSKGNQPQHFGDGTRLSIL.

The chain uses TRBV6-1 and TRBJ2-7; D is perhaps TRBD1 or TRBD2 (6 bases each). The germline V and J ends were trimmed by 6 bases and 5 bases, with 14 bases remaining between them. This CDR3 is 13 amino acids long. The germline CDR1 and CDR2 sequences are MNHNS and SASEGT. CDR3: CASSLEGGHEQYF. Written as DNA, the CDR3 is TGTGCCAGCAGCCTGGAGGGGGGCCACGAGCAGTACTTC.

In DNA form, the CDR3 reads TGTGCCAGCTCACCCAGGACCGAACCCTACGAGCAGTACTTC. It encodes CASSPRTEPYEQYF. This chain joins TRBV18 and TRBJ2-7; the D is unclear. The CDR3 length is 14 residues. V lost 3 bases and J lost 2, with 11 bases in between. Germline V gene sequence: CDR1 KGHSH, CDR2 LQKENI. Together with reference TRBV18 and TRBJ2-7, the CDR3 gives the full variable domain: NAGVMQNPRHLVRRRGQEARLRCSPMKGHSHVYWYRQLPEEGLKFMVYLQKENIIDESGMPKERFSAEFPKEGPSILRIQQVVRGDSAAYFCASSPRTEPYEQYFGPGTRLTVT.